Listed below are T cell receptor beta chains from one sample, sequenced in a study of cytomegalovirus exposure and HLA in healthy donors. Here immunoSEQ multiplex PCR was the method, and the copy in TCRdb shows in-frame clones only, minus some. The sample yields approximately 92,000 clones, 70% to 80% seen once. The sample comprised PBMCs. These receptors all stem from a man aged 60 to 69 in good health and CMV-seronegative. Both conserved end residues are part of each CDR3. D genes are given only for firm matches. Clone size is stated in some rows and not others, as once, few, many or a class when expanded.

cdr3_aa cdr3_nt v_call d_call j_call clone_size
CASSPGTANQPQHF TGTGCCAGCTCACCGGGGACAGCCAATCAGCCCCAGCATTTT TRBV18 TRBD1 TRBJ1-5 -
CASTWRGGDGEKLFF TGCGCCAGCACCTGGAGAGGAGGGGACGGGGAAAAACTGTTTTTT TRBV5-1 - TRBJ1-4 -
CAGSYSLSGATEAFF TGTGCCGGCAGTTACTCTTTGTCAGGGGCTACTGAAGCTTTCTTT TRBV6-5 - TRBJ1-1 -
CASSQFDREPEKLFF TGCGCCAGCAGCCAATTTGACAGGGAACCTGAAAAACTGTTTTTT TRBV4-3 TRBD1 TRBJ1-4 -
CASSLSLGEDEQYF TGTGCCAGCAGCTTAAGTCTAGGTGAAGACGAGCAGTACTTC TRBV7-6 - TRBJ2-7 few
CASSPETGLIQYF TGCGCCAGCAGCCCCGAGACAGGGCTCATTCAGTACTTC TRBV5-1 TRBD1 TRBJ2-4 -
CASSFRSRVNNSPLHF TGTGCCAGCAGCTTTAGGTCGAGGGTAAATAATTCACCCCTCCACTTT TRBV7-8 - TRBJ1-6 -
CASSIALTGTHGDEQYF TGTGCCAGCAGCATTGCCTTGACAGGGACCCACGGGGACGAGCAGTACTTC TRBV5-6 TRBD1 TRBJ2-7 few
CASSYGQLSYEQYF TGTGCCAGCAGTTACGGGCAGCTTTCCTACGAGCAGTACTTC TRBV6-6 - TRBJ2-7 -
CASRHGQVNTDTQYF TGTGCCAGCAGGCACGGACAGGTGAACACAGATACGCAGTATTTT TRBV27 TRBD1 TRBJ2-3 -